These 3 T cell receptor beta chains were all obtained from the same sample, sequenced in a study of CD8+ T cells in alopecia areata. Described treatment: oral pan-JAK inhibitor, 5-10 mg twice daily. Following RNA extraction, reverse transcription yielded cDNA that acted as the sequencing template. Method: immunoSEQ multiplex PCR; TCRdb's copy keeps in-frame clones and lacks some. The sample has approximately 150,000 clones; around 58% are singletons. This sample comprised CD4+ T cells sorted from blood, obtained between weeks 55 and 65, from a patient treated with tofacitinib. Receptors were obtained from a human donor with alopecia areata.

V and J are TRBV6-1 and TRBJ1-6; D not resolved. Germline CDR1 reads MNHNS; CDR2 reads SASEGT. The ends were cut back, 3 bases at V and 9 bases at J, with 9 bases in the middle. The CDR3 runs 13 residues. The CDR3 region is CASSDIRGSPLHF. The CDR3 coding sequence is TGTGCCAGCAGTGATATCCGGGGTTCACCCCTCCACTTT.

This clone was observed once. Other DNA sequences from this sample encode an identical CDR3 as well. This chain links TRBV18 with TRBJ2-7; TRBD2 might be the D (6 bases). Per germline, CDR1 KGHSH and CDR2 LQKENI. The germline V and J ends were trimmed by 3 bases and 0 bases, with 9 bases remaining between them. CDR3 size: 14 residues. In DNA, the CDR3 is TGTGCCAGCTCACCGGGAGGCGGCTCCTACGAGCAGTACTTC. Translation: CASSPGGGSYEQYF.

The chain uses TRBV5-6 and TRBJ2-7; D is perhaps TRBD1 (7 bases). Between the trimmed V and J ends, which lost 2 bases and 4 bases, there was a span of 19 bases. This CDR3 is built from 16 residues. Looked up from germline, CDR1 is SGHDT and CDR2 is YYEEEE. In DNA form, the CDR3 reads TGTGCCAGCAGCTTTATTCCCCGACAGGGAGGATACGAGCAGTACTTC. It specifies CASSFIPRQGGYEQYF.